This T cell receptor beta chain was obtained from a study of CD8 T cells in Susac syndrome. The CDR3 has 15 amino acids. The germline V and J ends were trimmed by 1 base and 7 bases, with 15 bases remaining between them. The germline V gene has CDR1 SGHDT and CDR2 YYEEEE. RNA amounts of about 0.5 to 1 ug underwent reverse transcription with random hexamers. In TCRdb, the immunoSEQ multiplex PCR reads were re-called with MiXCR into one record per CDR3 protein. The table records about 210,000 distinct CDR3 sequences, roughly 96% of them present only once. Input material: CD4+ T cells from PBMCs. This clonotype was obtained from a human donor with multiple sclerosis. This rearrangement joins TRBV5-6 to TRBJ1-5, with a tentative D call TRBD1 (6 bases). The CDR3 is CASSLRGGSVQPQHF. The CDR3 region has the DNA TGTGCCAGCAGCTTGCGAGGGGGGAGTGTGCAGCCCCAGCATTTT.